Sequencing of this TCR beta chain was carried out in a study of blood T cells in healthy people across ages. Study-wide results and limits: Observed TCR beta diversity per million T cells went down as age went up. This fall followed a roughly linear course with age.

For the second PCR, which ran for about 7 to 11 cycles, a sample-barcoded 5' primer and a J-beta primer mix were used. A single record per CDR3 protein comes from TCRdb applying MiXCR to the 5' RACE reads. The data contain about 570,000 distinct CDR3 sequences, 25% to 30% of them singletons. This clonotype was counted only a few times. Its target is not known. The TCR was taken from a woman aged 70-85 years in good health. Input material: blood.

This CDR3 reads CASSVGLLAHDTQYF. The CDR3 DNA is TGTGCCAGCAGCGTAGGCCTTTTGGCCCATGATACGCAGTATTTT. The chain carries TRBV9 and TRBJ2-3; no clear D. The CDR3 is made up of 15 amino acids. Germline V CDR1 and CDR2: SGDLS, YYNGEE. V lost 0 bases and J 6 bases, leaving 14 bases between the germline ends.